The subject of this entry is one T cell receptor (beta chain). Its antigen is still unknown. No base qualities exist here, and no much larger clone lies one base off it. The sample belongs to a study of OX40 agonist ivuxolimab in advanced cancers. At the level of the whole study: Ivuxolimab was a fully human IgG2 agonistic monoclonal antibody targeting the costimulatory receptor OX40 (CD134). The purpose of peripheral TCRbeta sequencing was to test whether ivuxolimab changed TCR sequence diversity and led to clonal T-cell expansion. Among the approximately 54 dose-escalation patients, some 19 had hepatocellular carcinoma, around 15 melanoma, 9 renal cell carcinoma and 9 head and neck cancer. Three dose-escalation patients achieved partial responses, one with hepatocellular carcinoma and two with cutaneous melanoma. Intravenous ivuxolimab was administered to patients every 2 weeks at six dose levels: 0.01, 0.1, 0.3, 1.5, 3 and 10 mg/kg. Patients were allowed to have had prior anti-PD-1, anti-PD-L1 or anti-CTLA-4 therapy, and around 41% of the dose-escalation patients had previously received checkpoint inhibitors. The dose-escalation cohort was about 86% male with a mean age of around 64 years, ranging from roughly 20 to 80. The paper describes the monotherapy dose-escalation part (N = 52 patients) of the phase I trial of ivuxolimab.

Overall study outcomes, separate from this receptor: Low levels of normalized T-cell clonal expansion were also seen in some patients who did not respond. The antigen specificity of the clonally expanded peripheral T cells was not determined. Clonal expansion of both CD4+ and CD8+ blood T cells was observed from baseline to week 6 at doses 0.1 to 3.0 mg/kg. In the 0.1-3.0 mg/kg groups, partial responders were among the patients with the lowest normalized peripheral clonal expansion, particularly in CD8+ T cells. After ivuxolimab, expanded clones were on average more numerous among CD8+ T cells than among CD4+ T cells.

The CDR3, cysteine through phenylalanine, is 14 amino acids long. The CDR3 DNA has 42 bases and is translated from base 1. The CDR1 and CDR2 encoded by the germline V gene are MNHNS and SASEGT. The V end gives up 3 bases and the J end 4 bases, leaving 5 bases in the junction not matched to a gene. For sequencing of the TCRbeta CDR3 region, genomic DNA was extracted from the sorted cells. TCRbeta CDR3 regions were sequenced using the immunoSEQ Assay. The table was pulled from immuneACCESS by TCRdb, which kept in-frame rearrangements only. Such tables lose some clones; where checked, under half of the loss comes from unresolved V genes, and the rest has no known cause. The sample table contains tens of thousands of clones; only one count was recorded for around 84% of them. Around 2.3% of the sample rests with the top ten. The trial excluded patients who had a history of autoimmune disease or who were on systemic immunosuppression. Peripheral blood for TCR sequencing was collected from all dose cohorts at baseline, on cycle 4 day 1, and on cycle 7 day 1. The samples were taken from a phase I, first-in-human, multicenter, open-label dose-escalation trial of ivuxolimab. Adults with locally advanced or metastatic melanoma, renal cell carcinoma, hepatocellular carcinoma or head and neck squamous cell carcinoma were enrolled in the trial. Before TCR sequencing, CD4+ and CD8+ T cells were separately sorted from peripheral blood.

The sequenced sample was CD4+ or CD8+ T cells sorted from blood, obtained in a trial of the OX40 agonist ivuxolimab. The chain is made from TRBV6-1 and TRBJ2-7, with 8 middle bases fitting TRBD1. The sequence was obtained from an adult with an advanced solid tumor such as melanoma, head and neck, liver or kidney cancer. The DNA is as follows: TGTGCCAGCAGTGATAGCGGACAGGGATACGAGCAGTACTTC. This is translated as CASSDSGQGYEQYF.